This T cell receptor (beta chain) is from a study of cytomegalovirus exposure and HLA in healthy donors. Across the whole study: The approximately 110 validation repertoires used the same platform as the roughly 670 first-cohort repertoires, a later analysis reported. Broader study findings: In vitro work confirmed that a few CMV-associated chains recognize CMV antigens.

On this clone: Its matching antigen is unknown.

From germline, CDR1 is KGHSH and CDR2 LQKENI. V lost 5 bases, J lost 3 bases, and 11 bases lay in between. The CDR3 spans 14 residues. Some clones are missing from TCRdb's copy, which holds only in-frame ones; the method was immunoSEQ multiplex PCR. The sample contains more than 140,000 clones, around 90% of which appear only once. Among the 120 or so subjects of the validation cohort, separate from the roughly 670-subject first cohort, were the donors. This chain links TRBV18 with TRBJ2-1; D call uncertain. The sequence came from a woman in her late teens or twenties in good health and CMV-seropositive. Sequencing used PBMCs. The CDR3 coding sequence is TGTGCCAGCTCAGATAGTACTTACTACAATGAGCAGTTCTTC. It encodes CASSDSTYYNEQFF.